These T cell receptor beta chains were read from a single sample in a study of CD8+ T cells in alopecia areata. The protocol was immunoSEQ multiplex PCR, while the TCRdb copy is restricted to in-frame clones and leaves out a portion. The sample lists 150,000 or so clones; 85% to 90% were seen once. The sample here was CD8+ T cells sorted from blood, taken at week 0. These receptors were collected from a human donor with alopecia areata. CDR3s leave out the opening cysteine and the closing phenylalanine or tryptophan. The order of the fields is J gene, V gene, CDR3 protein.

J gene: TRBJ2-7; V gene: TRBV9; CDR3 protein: ASSTGGTPAYEQY
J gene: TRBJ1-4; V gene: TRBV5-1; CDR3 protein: ASSSGQGGYNEKLF
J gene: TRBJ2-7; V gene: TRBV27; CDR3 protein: ASSLRQDSYEQY
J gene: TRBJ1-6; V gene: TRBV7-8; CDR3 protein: ASSSGDSFILH
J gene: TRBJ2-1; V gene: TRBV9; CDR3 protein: ASSPQTGGSYNEQF
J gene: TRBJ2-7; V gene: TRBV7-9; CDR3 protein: ASSLGGDRSYEQY
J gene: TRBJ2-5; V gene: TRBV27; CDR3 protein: ASSPLGETQY
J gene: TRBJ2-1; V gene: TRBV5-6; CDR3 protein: ASSFLANEQF
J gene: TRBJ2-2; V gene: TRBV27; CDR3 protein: ASSLSPSGNGELF
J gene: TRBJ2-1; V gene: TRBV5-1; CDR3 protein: ASSLGTSGIAAYNEQF
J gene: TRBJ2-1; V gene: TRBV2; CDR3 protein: ASSDIGVDRGLGEQF
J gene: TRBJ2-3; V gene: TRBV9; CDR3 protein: ASSERSTDTQY
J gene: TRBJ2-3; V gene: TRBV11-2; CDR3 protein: ASSPNGMTDTQY
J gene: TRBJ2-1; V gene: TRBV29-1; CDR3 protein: SVEERADEQF
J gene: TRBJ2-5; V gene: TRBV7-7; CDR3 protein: ASSLGTGQGQETQY
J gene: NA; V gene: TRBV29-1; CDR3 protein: SVEGERAYEQY
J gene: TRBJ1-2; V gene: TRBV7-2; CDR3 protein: ASSLLGGAHGYT
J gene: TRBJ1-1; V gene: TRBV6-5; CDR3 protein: ASSYGATEAF
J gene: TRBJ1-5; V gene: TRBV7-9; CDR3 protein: ASSSLAGTGENQPQH
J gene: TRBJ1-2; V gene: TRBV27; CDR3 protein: ASRLQGDSYGYT
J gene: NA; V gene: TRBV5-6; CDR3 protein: ASSPQAGSYEQY
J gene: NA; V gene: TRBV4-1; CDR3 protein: ASSQVGTGGSEQY
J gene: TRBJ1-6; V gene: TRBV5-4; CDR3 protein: ASSVGQGNNSPLH
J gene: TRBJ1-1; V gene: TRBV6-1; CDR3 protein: ASSEAATGGTEAF
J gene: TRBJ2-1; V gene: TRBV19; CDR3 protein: ASSIIQIQGNEQF
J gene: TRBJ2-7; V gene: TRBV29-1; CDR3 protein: SVEVPGQPYEQY
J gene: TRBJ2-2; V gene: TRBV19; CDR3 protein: ASSINEVLPNTGELF